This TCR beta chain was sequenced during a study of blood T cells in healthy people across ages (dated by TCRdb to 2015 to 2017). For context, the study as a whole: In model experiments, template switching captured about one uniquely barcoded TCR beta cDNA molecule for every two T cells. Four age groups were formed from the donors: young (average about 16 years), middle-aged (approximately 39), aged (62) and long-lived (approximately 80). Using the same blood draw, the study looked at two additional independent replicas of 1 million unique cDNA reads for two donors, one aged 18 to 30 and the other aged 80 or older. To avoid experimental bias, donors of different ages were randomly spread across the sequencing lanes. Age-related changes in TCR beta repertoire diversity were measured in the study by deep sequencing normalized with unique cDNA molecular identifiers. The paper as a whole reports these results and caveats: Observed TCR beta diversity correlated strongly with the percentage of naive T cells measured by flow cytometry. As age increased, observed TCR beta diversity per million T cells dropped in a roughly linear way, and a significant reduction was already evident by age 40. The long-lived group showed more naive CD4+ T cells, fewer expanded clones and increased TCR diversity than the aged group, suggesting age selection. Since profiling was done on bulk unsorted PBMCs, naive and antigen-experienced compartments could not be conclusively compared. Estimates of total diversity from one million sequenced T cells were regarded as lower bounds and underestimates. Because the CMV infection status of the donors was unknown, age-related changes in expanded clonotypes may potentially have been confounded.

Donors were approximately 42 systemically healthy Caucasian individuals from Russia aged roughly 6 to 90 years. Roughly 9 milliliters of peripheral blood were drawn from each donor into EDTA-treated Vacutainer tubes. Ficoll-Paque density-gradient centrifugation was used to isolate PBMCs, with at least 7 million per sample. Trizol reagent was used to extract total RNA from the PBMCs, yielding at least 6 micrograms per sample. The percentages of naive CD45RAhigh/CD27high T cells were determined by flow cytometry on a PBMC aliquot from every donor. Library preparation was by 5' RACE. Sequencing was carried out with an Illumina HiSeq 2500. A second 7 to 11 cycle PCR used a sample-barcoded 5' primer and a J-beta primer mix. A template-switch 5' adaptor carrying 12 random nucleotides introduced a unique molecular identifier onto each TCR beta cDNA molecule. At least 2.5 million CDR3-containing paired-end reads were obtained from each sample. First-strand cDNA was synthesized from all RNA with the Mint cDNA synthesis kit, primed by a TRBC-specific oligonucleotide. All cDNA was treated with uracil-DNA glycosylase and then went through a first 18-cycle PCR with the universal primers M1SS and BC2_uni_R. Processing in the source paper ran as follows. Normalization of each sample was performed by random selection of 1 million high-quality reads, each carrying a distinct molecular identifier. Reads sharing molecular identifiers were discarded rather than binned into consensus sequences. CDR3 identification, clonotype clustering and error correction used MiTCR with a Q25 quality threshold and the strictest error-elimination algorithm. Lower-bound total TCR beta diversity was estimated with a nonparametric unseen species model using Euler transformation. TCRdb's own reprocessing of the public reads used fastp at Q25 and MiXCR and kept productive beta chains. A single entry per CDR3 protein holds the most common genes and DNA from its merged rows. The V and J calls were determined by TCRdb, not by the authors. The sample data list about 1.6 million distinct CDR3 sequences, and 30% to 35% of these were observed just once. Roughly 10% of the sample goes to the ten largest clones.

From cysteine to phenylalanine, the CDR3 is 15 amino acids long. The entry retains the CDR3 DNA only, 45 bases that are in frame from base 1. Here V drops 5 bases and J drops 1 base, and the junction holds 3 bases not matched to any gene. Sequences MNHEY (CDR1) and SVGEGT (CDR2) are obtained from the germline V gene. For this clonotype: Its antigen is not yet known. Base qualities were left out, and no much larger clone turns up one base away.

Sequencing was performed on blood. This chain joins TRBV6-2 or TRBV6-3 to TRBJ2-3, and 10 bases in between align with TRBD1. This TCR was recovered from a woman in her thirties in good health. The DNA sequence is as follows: TGTGCCAGCAGTGGCGACAGGGGGCGCACAGATACGCAGTATTTT. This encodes CASSGDRGRTDTQYF.